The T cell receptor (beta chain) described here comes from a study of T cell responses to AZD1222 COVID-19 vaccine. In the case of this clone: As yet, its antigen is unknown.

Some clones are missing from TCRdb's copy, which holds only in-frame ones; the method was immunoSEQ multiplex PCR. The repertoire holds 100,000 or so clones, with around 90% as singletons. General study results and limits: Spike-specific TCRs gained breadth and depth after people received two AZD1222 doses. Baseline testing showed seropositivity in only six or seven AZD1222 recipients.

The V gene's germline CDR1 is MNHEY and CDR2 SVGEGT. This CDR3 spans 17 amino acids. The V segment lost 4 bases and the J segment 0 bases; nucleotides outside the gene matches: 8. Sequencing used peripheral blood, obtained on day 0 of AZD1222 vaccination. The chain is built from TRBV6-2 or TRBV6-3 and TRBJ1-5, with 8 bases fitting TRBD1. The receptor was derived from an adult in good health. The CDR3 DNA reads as TGTGCCAGCAGTTCGGGACAGGCCCTATATAGCAATCAGCCCCAGCATTTT. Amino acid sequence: CASSSGQALYSNQPQHF.